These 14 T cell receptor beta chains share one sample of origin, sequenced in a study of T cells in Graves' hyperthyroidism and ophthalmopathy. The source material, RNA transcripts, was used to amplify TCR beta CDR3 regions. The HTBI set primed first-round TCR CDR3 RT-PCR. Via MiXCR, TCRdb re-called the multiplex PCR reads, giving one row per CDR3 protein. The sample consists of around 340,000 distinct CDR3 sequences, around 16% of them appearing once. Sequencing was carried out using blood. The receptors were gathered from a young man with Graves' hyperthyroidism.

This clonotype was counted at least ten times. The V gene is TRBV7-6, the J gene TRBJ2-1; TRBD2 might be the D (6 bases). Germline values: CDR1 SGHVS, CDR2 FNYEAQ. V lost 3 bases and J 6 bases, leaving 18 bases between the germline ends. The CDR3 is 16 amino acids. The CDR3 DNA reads TGTGCCAGCAGCTTCGACCCAGCGGGCGGGCGCAATGAGCAGTTCTTC. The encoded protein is CASSFDPAGGRNEQFF.

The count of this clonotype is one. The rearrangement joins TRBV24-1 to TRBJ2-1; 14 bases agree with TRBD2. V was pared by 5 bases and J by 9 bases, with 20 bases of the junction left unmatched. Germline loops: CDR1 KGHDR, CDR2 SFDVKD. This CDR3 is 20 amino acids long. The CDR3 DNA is TGTGCCACCAGTGCACCCGACATGGAAGGGGGACTAGCGGGAGTAGTTGAGCAGTTCTTC. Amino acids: CATSAPDMEGGLAGVVEQFF.

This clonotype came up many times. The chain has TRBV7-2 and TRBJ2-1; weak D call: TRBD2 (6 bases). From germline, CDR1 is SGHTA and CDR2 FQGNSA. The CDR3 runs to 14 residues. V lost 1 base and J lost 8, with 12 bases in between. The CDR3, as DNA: TGTGCCAGCAGCTTAGTTTCTCGCGGGGATGAGCAGTTCTTC. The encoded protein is CASSLVSRGDEQFF.

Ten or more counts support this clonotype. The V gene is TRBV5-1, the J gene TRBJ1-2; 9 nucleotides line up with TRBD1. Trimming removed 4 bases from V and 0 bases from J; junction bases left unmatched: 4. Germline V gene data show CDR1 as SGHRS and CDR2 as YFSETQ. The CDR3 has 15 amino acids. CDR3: CASSMTGGANYGYTF. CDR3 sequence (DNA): TGCGCCAGCAGCATGACAGGGGGGGCTAACTATGGCTACACCTTC.

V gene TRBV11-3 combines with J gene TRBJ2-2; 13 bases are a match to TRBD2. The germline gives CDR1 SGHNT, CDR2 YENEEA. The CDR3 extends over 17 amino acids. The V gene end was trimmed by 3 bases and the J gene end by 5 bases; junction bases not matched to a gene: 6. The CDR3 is CASSLGLTSGRTGELFF. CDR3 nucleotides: TGTGCCAGCAGCTTGGGCCTGACTAGCGGGAGGACCGGGGAGCTGTTTTTT.

The CDR3 coding sequence is TGTGCCAGCAGCTTGGAGGGGCAGGGTTCTATTTCACCCCTCCACTTT. This encodes CASSLEGQGSISPLHF. The V and J genes are TRBV5-5 and TRBJ1-6; possible D gene TRBD1, 5 bases. The V and J ends lost 0 bases and 9 bases respectively, with 16 bases between them. CDR1 is SGHKS and CDR2 is YYEKEE in the germline V gene (reference sequence). The CDR3 has 16 residues.

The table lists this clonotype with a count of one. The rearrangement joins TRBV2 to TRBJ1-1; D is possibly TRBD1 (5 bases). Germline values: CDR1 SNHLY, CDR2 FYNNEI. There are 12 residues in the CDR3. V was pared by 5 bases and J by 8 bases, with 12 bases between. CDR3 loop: CASSRWEGEAFF. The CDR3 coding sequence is TGTGCCAGCAGTCGATGGGAGGGGGAAGCTTTCTTT.

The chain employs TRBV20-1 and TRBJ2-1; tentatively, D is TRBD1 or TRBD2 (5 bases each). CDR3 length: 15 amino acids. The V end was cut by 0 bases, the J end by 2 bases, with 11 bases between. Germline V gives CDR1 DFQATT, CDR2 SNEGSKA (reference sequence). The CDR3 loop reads CSARDAGSAYNEQFF. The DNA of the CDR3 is TGCAGTGCTAGAGATGCAGGGAGCGCCTACAATGAGCAGTTCTTC.

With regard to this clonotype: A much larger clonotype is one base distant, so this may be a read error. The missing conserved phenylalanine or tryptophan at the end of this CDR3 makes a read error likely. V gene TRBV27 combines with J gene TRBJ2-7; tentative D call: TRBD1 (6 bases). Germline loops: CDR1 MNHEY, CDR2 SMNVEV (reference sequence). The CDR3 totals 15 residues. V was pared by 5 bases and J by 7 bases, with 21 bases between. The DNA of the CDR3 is TGTGCCAGCAGTGAAGGGACACTCGCTACGAGGGAGCAGTACTCC. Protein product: CASSEGTLATREQYS.

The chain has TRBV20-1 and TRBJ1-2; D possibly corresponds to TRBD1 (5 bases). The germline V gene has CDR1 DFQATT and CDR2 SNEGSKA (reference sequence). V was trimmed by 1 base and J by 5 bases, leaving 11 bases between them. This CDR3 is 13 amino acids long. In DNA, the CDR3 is TGCAGTGCTAGAGCGGGAAGGGGATATGGCTACACCTTC. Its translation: CSARAGRGYGYTF.

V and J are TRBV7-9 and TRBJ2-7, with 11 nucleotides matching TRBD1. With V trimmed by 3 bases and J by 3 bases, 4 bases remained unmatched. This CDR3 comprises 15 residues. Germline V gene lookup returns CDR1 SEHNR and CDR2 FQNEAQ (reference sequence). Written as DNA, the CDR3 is TGTGCCAGCAGCTTGGACAGGGGGCGCTTCTACGAGCAGTACTTC. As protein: CASSLDRGRFYEQYF. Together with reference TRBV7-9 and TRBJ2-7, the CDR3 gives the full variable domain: DTGVSQNPRHKITKRGQNVTFRCDPISEHNRLYWYRQTLGQGPEFLTYFQNEAQLEKSRLLSDRFSAERPKGSFSTLEIQRTEQGDSAMYLCASSLDRGRFYEQYFGPGTRLTVT.

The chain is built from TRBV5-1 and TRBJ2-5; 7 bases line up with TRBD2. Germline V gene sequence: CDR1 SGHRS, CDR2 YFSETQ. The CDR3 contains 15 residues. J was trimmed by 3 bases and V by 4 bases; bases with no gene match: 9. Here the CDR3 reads CASSKTGRKEETQYF. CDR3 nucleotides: TGCGCCAGCAGCAAAACCGGGAGGAAGGAAGAGACCCAGTACTTC.

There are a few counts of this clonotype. CDR3: CAWDPGLSTYEQYF. CDR3 sequence (DNA): TGTGCCTGGGATCCGGGACTCTCCACCTACGAGCAGTACTTC. The chain joins TRBV30 to TRBJ2-7; D might be TRBD2 (6 bases). This CDR3 region has 14 residues. The V end lost 5 bases, the J end lost 2 bases, and 16 bases lay between the germline ends. Germline CDR1 reads GTSNPN; CDR2 reads SVGIG (reference sequence).

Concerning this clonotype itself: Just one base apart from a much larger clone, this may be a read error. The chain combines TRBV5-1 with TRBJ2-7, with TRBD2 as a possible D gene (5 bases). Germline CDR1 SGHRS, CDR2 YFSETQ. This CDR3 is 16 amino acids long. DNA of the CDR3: TGCGCCAGCAGCCTAGGACTGGGAAGAGCCCACTACGAGCCGTACTTC. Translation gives CASSLGLGRAHYEPYF.